This TCR beta chain comes out of a study of CD8+ T cells in alopecia areata (dated by TCRdb to between 2017 and 2018). Looking at the study overall: The treated patients took part in an open-label pilot trial in which moderate-to-severe alopecia areata was treated with oral tofacitinib at 5 to 10 mg twice daily. immunoSEQ multiplex PCR using 35 Vbeta forward primers and 13 Jbeta reverse primers was used to amplify TCRbeta CDR3 regions. Biopsies were taken from tofacitinib-treated patients at baseline and again at 4 and 24 weeks into treatment, and several of those patients also had a later scalp biopsy. Scalp clonality was compared among normal scalp (n=4), patchy alopecia areata scalp (n=8), and alopecia totalis/universalis scalp (n=8). In both human patients and the C3H/HeJ mouse model, the study applied high-throughput TCRbeta sequencing to look at T cell clonal expansion in alopecia areata. Tofacitinib was given for 6 to 18 months, followed by 6 months of follow-up off drug to assess delayed response and recurrence. RNA was obtained with the PAXgene miRNA kit for fixed scalp, the miRNeasy kit for PBMCs, and the RNeasy kit for mouse skin. On the human side, TCRbeta sequencing was run on scalp tissue and on sorted CD4+ and CD8+ peripheral blood T cells from healthy controls and from alopecia areata patients with either patchy or totalis/universalis disease. Disease severity in treated patients was measured with the SALT score, which quantifies the percentage of affected scalp surface area.

As for this clone: The antigen it binds to is not known. No base-level quality is on record; no much larger clone is a single base apart.

Overall results and qualifications from the work: Unlike mouse skin, which is dominated by gammadelta T cells, normal human skin has resident alphabeta T cells that are also sequenced, and this complicates analysis of the scalp TCR repertoire. Shared TCR sequences between patients were less evident than in mice, which may be partly attributable to HLA diversity in the patient population. Higher clonality and more expanded CD8+ clones were observed in lesional scalp than in normal scalp, particularly in alopecia totalis/universalis, a finding suggestive of antigenic drive. With tofacitinib, both scalp clonality and the number of expanded CD8+ clones among the top 100 scalp clones went down significantly. Many expanded lesional clones were found to persist in scalp and blood during tofacitinib treatment, and relapse after treatment cessation may be partly explained by this persistence. The treated cohort was small, with a single nonresponder, so links between baseline CD8+ expansion and response need larger studies.

Per the publication, the time point label means: about four weeks on oral tofacitinib. This sample's treatment or condition label indicates: oral pan-JAK inhibitor, 5-10 mg twice daily. Lesional scalp punch biopsies and peripheral blood were collected from alopecia areata patients. PBMCs were separated by density centrifugation and stained for CD3, CD4 and CD8, after which CD4+ and CD8+ T cells were sorted on a FACSAria. To prepare the library, the immunoSEQ multiplex PCR assay was applied. For TCR sequencing, RNA was extracted from every sample and reverse transcribed into cDNA to serve as template. SuperScript III was used to make first-strand cDNA, primed with a 2:1 mix of oligo-dT and random hexamers. A synthetic immune receptor repertoire was used to gauge amplification bias, and whatever bias remained was removed computationally. As for the authors' bioinformatics: Raw reads were preprocessed to remove errors, and CDR3 was defined by IMGT conventions from the conserved cysteine to phenylalanine. Clonality was computed as 1 minus the Shannon entropy, with the entropy normalized by log2 of the number of productive unique TCRs. Whether each scalp clone was CD4 or CD8 was inferred by checking scalp TCRbeta sequences against the CD4 and CD8 repertoires from sorted blood. In TCRdb, the immuneACCESS table is reduced to in-frame sequences with V and J assigned. These tables do not hold every clone; where another copy was compared, an unresolved V gene accounts for under half, and the others remain unexplained. That table furnishes V, J and clone size, whereas the DNA furnished D and trimming. Within this sample are some 220,000 clones, with around 57% of them counted one time only. The ten largest clones take up around 1.6% of the sample.

The junction shows trimming of 5 bases on V and 8 bases on J, plus 16 bases between the germline ends. From its cysteine to its phenylalanine, the CDR3 spans 15 amino acids. Only the CDR3 region is kept as DNA, spanning 45 bases read in frame from base 1. From the germline V gene, CDR1 is SGHVS and CDR2 is FQNEAQ. The chain couples TRBV7-8 to TRBJ1-6; the D gene cannot be named for sure. This clonotype originated in a human donor with alopecia areata. The source was CD4+ T cells sorted from blood, collected at week 4, from a patient treated with tofacitinib. The CDR3 region: CASSLRPGGDSPLHF. In nucleotide form, the sequence is TGTGCCAGCAGCCTCAGACCGGGCGGGGATTCACCCCTCCACTTT.